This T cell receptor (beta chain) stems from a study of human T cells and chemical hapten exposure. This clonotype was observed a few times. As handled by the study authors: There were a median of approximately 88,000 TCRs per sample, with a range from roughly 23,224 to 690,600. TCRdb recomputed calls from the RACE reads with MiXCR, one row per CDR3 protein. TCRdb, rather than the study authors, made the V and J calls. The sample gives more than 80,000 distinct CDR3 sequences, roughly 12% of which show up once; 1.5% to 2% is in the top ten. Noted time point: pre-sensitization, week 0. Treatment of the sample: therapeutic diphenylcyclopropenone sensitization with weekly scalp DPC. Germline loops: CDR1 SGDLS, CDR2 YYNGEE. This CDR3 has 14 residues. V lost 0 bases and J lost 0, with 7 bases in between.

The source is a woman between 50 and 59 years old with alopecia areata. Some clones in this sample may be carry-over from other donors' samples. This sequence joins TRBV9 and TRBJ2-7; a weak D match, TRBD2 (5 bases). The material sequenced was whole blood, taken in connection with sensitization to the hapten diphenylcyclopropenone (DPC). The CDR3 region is CASSVAGYSYEQYF. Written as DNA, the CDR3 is TGTGCCAGCAGCGTAGCGGGGTACTCCTACGAGCAGTACTTC.